The text below deals with one TCR beta chain. What it binds is unknown. The source of the sample is a study of cytomegalovirus exposure and HLA in healthy donors. Study outcomes and limitations: Indistinguishable V segments, including TRBV6-2 and TRBV6-3, were excluded.

Use of 60 Vbeta and 13 Jbeta primers characterized the PCR. The repertoire was sequenced with immunoSEQ multiplex PCR; TCRdb's copy has only in-frame clones and lacks some. The sample has tens of thousands of clones, and its top ten clones hold 15% to 20%. CDR1 LNHDA and CDR2 SQIVND come from the germline V gene (reference sequence). The J segment lost 2 bases and the V segment lost 4 bases, leaving 4 bases of the junction unmatched. This CDR3 spans 14 amino acids. Source material: PBMCs. This TCR was recovered from a male donor in good health and CMV-seropositive. V gene TRBV19 combines with J gene TRBJ1-2; 7 bases fit TRBD1. The CDR3 spells CASSTGTVNYGYTF. CDR3 bases: TGTGCCAGTAGTACCGGGACAGTGAACTATGGCTACACCTTC. Full variable domain (rest looked up from reference TRBV19 and TRBJ1-2): DGGITQSPKYLFRKEGQNVTLSCEQNLNHDAMYWYRQDPGQGLRLIYYSQIVNDFQKGDIAEGYSVSREKKESFPLTVTSAQKNPTAFYLCASSTGTVNYGYTFGSGTRLTVV.